This is a list of T cell receptor beta chains from one sample in a study of blood T cell repertoires in COVID-19. Here immunoSEQ multiplex PCR was the method, and the copy in TCRdb shows in-frame clones only, minus some. The sample shows roughly 110,000 clones, 85% to 90% of them seen only once. Material for sequencing was peripheral blood. The receptors were sampled from a woman aged 60-75 years with COVID-19, enrolled during active disease. CDR3s include the opening cysteine and the closing phenylalanine or tryptophan. D genes are given only for firm matches. A clone size is listed for some rows: how often the clone was seen (once, few, many), or a class if it is expanded.

TRBJ1-6,few,NA,TRBV9,14,CASSGEGVNSPLHF,TGTGCCAGCAGCGGTGAGGGGGTTAATTCACCCCTCCACTTT
TRBJ1-6,NA,TRBD1,TRBV10-3,13,CAIGTAYNSPLHF,TGTGCCATAGGGACAGCGTATAATTCACCCCTCCACTTT
TRBJ1-1,NA,NA,TRBV3-1/TRBV3-2,14,CASSPSTGNTEAFF,TGTGCCAGCAGCCCGAGCACAGGGAACACTGAAGCTTTCTTT
TRBJ1-2,few,NA,TRBV5-1,14,CASSLSFPSYGYTF,TGCGCCAGCAGCTTGTCGTTTCCGTCCTATGGCTACACCTTC
TRBJ2-4,once,TRBD1,TRBV20-1,14,CSASDRDSLNIQYF,TGCAGTGCTAGTGATCGGGACAGCTTAAACATTCAGTACTTC
TRBJ1-2,NA,NA,TRBV27,16,CASSFSLQVVPDGYTF,TGTGCCAGCAGTTTTTCCCTTCAGGTCGTGCCTGATGGCTACACCTTC
TRBJ2-1,few,NA,TRBV12-2,18,CASRLAGTSGGDDNEQFF,TGTGCAAGTCGCTTAGCCGGGACTAGCGGGGGGGACGACAATGAGCAGTTCTTC
TRBJ1-6,NA,NA,TRBV30,15,CAWSELTSRDSPLHF,TGTGCCTGGAGTGAGTTGACTTCCAGGGATTCACCCCTCCACTTT
TRBJ1-5,NA,TRBD1,TRBV30,15,CAWSPQGALDQPQHF,TGTGCCTGGAGTCCCCAGGGGGCGCTTGATCAGCCCCAGCATTTT
TRBJ1-4,once,NA,TRBV30,14,CAWSVQGGGEKLFF,TGTGCCTGGAGTGTTCAGGGCGGCGGTGAAAAACTGTTTTTT
TRBJ2-5,NA,NA,TRBV19,14,CASSTPGGQETQYF,TGTGCCAGTAGTACCCCCGGGGGCCAAGAGACCCAGTACTTC
TRBJ1-1,NA,NA,TRBV19,13,CASIKLAGIEAFF,TGTGCCAGTATTAAGCTGGCGGGGATTGAAGCTTTCTTT
TRBJ2-1,NA,TRBD2,TRBV7-9,16,CASSSPGGERYNEQFF,TGTGCCAGCAGCTCCCCGGGGGGGGAAAGATACAATGAGCAGTTCTTC
TRBJ2-5,once,TRBD1,TRBV7-3,15,CASSLGSRGLETQYF,TGTGCCAGCAGCTTAGGCTCCAGGGGGCTAGAGACCCAGTACTTC
TRBJ2-3,once,TRBD2,TRBV5-1,20,CASSLLPGGLAGGHTDTQYF,TGCGCCAGCAGCTTGCTTCCGGGAGGGCTAGCGGGGGGCCACACAGATACGCAGTATTTT
TRBJ1-2,NA,TRBD1,TRBV18,16,CASSPGQDRSGYGYTF,TGTGCCAGCTCACCAGGACAGGACCGATCGGGCTATGGCTACACCTTC
TRBJ1-1,few,NA,TRBV5-6,11,CASSLTDEAFF,TGTGCCAGCAGCTTGACAGATGAAGCTTTCTTT
TRBJ1-4,NA,TRBD1,TRBV18,17,CASSDDRGIGVGEKLFF,TGTGCCAGCTCGGACGACAGGGGAATCGGGGTGGGCGAAAAACTGTTTTTT
TRBJ1-5,few,NA,TRBV2,19,CASSEWRQAKNYSNQPQHF,TGTGCCAGCAGTGAATGGCGTCAGGCTAAAAATTATAGCAATCAGCCCCAGCATTTT
TRBJ1-2,NA,NA,TRBV12-3/TRBV12-4,12,CASSLDGNGYTF,TGTGCCAGCAGTTTGGACGGGAATGGCTACACCTTC
TRBJ2-3,NA,NA,TRBV10-2,11,CASRILRDSHF,TGCGCCAGCAGGATCTTAAGGGACTCACATTTT
TRBJ1-1,NA,NA,TRBV27,14,CASSFGRRNTEAFF,TGTGCCAGCAGTTTCGGCCGGAGGAACACTGAAGCTTTCTTT
TRBJ2-5,NA,NA,TRBV7-9,14,CASSLGGDQETQYF,TGTGCCAGCAGCTTAGGGGGGGACCAAGAGACCCAGTACTTC
TRBJ1-3,once,NA,TRBV21-1,12,CARGTRGNTIYF,TGTGCCAGAGGGACAAGGGGGAACACCATATATTTT
TRBJ1-1,NA,NA,TRBV5-6,12,CASSSGYAEAFF,TGTGCCAGCAGCTCGGGGTACGCTGAAGCTTTCTTT
TRBJ1-1,NA,TRBD1,TRBV5-1,19,CASSLLPTSTGGENTEAFF,TGCGCCAGCAGCTTACTCCCCACCTCGACAGGGGGCGAGAACACTGAAGCTTTCTTT
TRBJ1-1,NA,NA,TRBV4-1,14,CASSPRGINTEAFF,TGCGCCAGCAGCCCGCGGGGTATTAACACTGAAGCTTTCTTT
TRBJ1-1,NA,NA,TRBV5-8,13,CASSSALNTEAFF,TGTGCCAGCAGCTCCGCGCTGAACACTGAAGCTTTCTTT
TRBJ2-1,NA,TRBD2,TRBV9,18,CASSVVGTSGGTYNEQFF,TGTGCCAGCAGCGTAGTAGGGACTAGCGGGGGGACCTACAATGAGCAGTTCTTC
TRBJ2-7,once,TRBD2,TRBV27,18,CASSSRGLAGGPLDEQYF,TGTGCCAGCAGTTCCCGGGGACTAGCGGGGGGGCCGCTCGACGAGCAGTACTTC
TRBJ2-7,NA,TRBD2,TRBV11-2,14,CASSFISSGYEQYF,TGTGCCAGCAGCTTTATTTCTAGCGGCTACGAGCAGTACTTC
TRBJ2-7,NA,NA,TRBV9,15,CASSEQGSASYEQYF,TGTGCCAGCAGCGAACAGGGTTCCGCTTCATACGAGCAGTACTTC
TRBJ2-1,NA,NA,TRBV4-2,13,CASSQGQPNEQFF,TGTGCCAGCAGCCAAGGACAGCCCAATGAGCAGTTCTTC
TRBJ2-1,NA,NA,TRBV6-4,14,CASRGAGSYNEQFF,TGTGCCAGCAGAGGGGCTGGGTCCTACAATGAGCAGTTCTTC
TRBJ1-1,NA,TRBD1,TRBV19,16,CASSTRGRGMNTEAFF,TGTGCCAGTAGTACCAGGGGGCGAGGGATGAACACTGAAGCTTTCTTT
TRBJ2-2,NA,TRBD2,TRBV24-1,16,CATSDGLAGPTGELFF,TGTGCCACCAGTGATGGGCTAGCGGGGCCCACCGGGGAGCTGTTTTTT
TRBJ1-4,NA,TRBD1,TRBV6-1,18,CASREDGTGGSENEKLFF,TGTGCCAGCAGAGAAGACGGGACAGGGGGCTCCGAGAATGAAAAACTGTTTTTT
TRBJ1-1,NA,NA,TRBV6-5,12,CASSSPGVRAFF,TGTGCCAGCAGCTCCCCAGGGGTTCGAGCTTTCTTT
TRBJ1-1,NA,TRBD1,TRBV6-5,13,CASSIHRGTEAFF,TGTGCCAGCAGTATCCACAGGGGCACTGAAGCTTTCTTT
TRBJ1-1,NA,NA,TRBV7-8,13,CASSRSRGSEAFF,TGTGCCAGCAGCCGTTCTAGGGGTTCTGAAGCTTTCTTT